This T cell receptor (beta chain) stems from a study of T-cell memory formation after mild COVID-19. The ends were cut back, 2 bases at V and 4 bases at J, with 18 bases in the middle. The CDR3 has 16 amino acids. Looked up from germline, CDR1 is SGHDT and CDR2 is YYEEEE. In this sample, this clonotype turned up a few times. TCRdb reprocessed the 5' RACE reads via MiXCR and lists one record per CDR3 protein. The sample contains just under 550,000 distinct CDR3 sequences, around 20% of which appear only once. The chain combines TRBV5-6 with TRBJ1-1, with D unresolved. Sequencing used PBMCs or a T cell subset sorted from them (not recorded which). The TCR comes from an adult woman who had mild COVID-19 (a few samples of this study predate the infection). Cell type and time point are not known. CDR3 loop: CASSLLASGRVTEAFF. CDR3 bases: TGTGCCAGCAGCTTACTTGCCTCCGGGCGGGTCACTGAAGCTTTCTTT.